One sample yielded the 14 T cell receptor beta chains listed below, sequenced in a study of CD8+CD57+ T cells in acquired aplastic anemia. The template used for profiling TCR beta VDJ and CDR3 was genomic DNA. TCRdb fed the reads into MiXCR, producing one record per CDR3 protein. The table records over 150,000 distinct CDR3 sequences, roughly three fifths of them present only once. Patients sequenced had flow cytometry evidence of CD8+CD57+ cell expansion. Sample: sorted CD4+, CD8+, or CD8+CD57+ T cells (not recorded which) from PBMCs. These receptors were taken from a human donor with aplastic anemia.

This clonotype was recorded once. This chain connects TRBV7-3 to TRBJ2-2; a weak D match, TRBD1 (5 bases). In germline, CDR1 is SGHTA, CDR2 FQGTGA. The CDR3 totals 15 residues. V was cut by 5 bases and J by 7 bases, with 17 bases left in between. CDR3 sequence: CASSRQFAGYGELFF. As DNA, the CDR3 is TGTGCCAGCAGCCGACAGTTCGCTGGATACGGGGAGCTGTTTTTT.

V is TRBV11-2 and J is TRBJ2-3; no firm D call. Germline lookup yields CDR1 SGHAT and CDR2 FQNNGV. The CDR3 sequence is 13 residues long. V gave up 0 bases and J gave up 10 bases, with 11 bases separating them. CDR3 bases: TGTGCCAGCAGCTTAGATGGGAACGGTTCGCAGTATTTT. Translating it yields CASSLDGNGSQYF.

The genes are TRBV10-3 and TRBJ2-7, with 8 positions matching TRBD2. Germline V gene lookup returns CDR1 ENHRY and CDR2 SYGVKD. The CDR3 loop spans 16 amino acids. Germline trimming cut 4 bases from V and 5 bases from J; bases unmatched to any gene: 13. The CDR3 reads CAISAVIGGTRDEQYF. DNA of the CDR3: TGTGCCATCAGTGCGGTCATTGGGGGGACTAGAGACGAGCAGTACTTC.

This clonotype was observed a single time. The V and J genes are TRBV7-9 and TRBJ1-2, with D maybe TRBD1 (6 bases). Germline V lookup: CDR1 SEHNR, CDR2 FQNEAQ (reference sequence). This CDR3 region has 13 residues. The ends were cut back, 5 bases at V and 1 base at J, with 8 bases in the middle. DNA for the CDR3: TGTGCCAGCAGCCAAGGGGGTAACTATGGCTACACCTTC. Amino acids: CASSQGGNYGYTF.

V and J are TRBV19 and TRBJ2-3; TRBD1 matches 7 bases. CDR1 and CDR2 from the germline V gene are LNHDA and SQIVND (reference sequence). The length of the CDR3 is 16 residues. The ends lost 5 bases at V and 0 bases at J; junction bases unmatched: 8. The CDR3 DNA is TGTGCCAGTAGTGCATTTGGACAGGATAGCACAGATACGCAGTATTTT. Its protein is CASSAFGQDSTDTQYF.

This clonotype has more than one count but fewer than ten. A much larger clonotype is one base distant, so this may be a read error. The V and J genes are TRBV19 and TRBJ2-7; perhaps TRBD1 as D (6 bases). The CDR3 contains 14 residues. V lost 2 bases and J 3 bases, leaving 11 bases between the germline ends. Germline V gene sequence: CDR1 LNHDA, CDR2 SQIVND (reference sequence). This CDR3 is CASSIQAGDYEQYF. The CDR3 DNA sequence: TGTGCCAGTAGTATACAAGCAGGGGACTACGAGCAGTACTTC.

This clonotype came up many times. The chain joins TRBV5-1 to TRBJ2-3; D is unclear. The length of the CDR3 is 15 residues. The V end lost 0 bases, the J end lost 2 bases, and 10 bases lay between the germline ends. CDR1 and CDR2 (germline): SGHRS, YFSETQ. The CDR3 DNA reads TGCGCCAGCAGCTTGGAGGCGGCGTACACAGATACGCAGTATTTT. Residues: CASSLEAAYTDTQYF.

Note on this clonotype: This clone may be a read error of a much larger clone one base away. The rearrangement uses TRBV7-2 and TRBJ2-7; no clear D. The CDR3 runs 14 residues. V was clipped by 4 bases and J by 5 bases, with 15 bases between them. Germline V CDR1 and CDR2: SGHTA, FQGNSA. The CDR3 region is CASSSFKDGHEQYF. CDR3 DNA: TGTGCCAGCAGCTCATTCAAGGACGGCCACGAGCAGTACTTC.

With respect to this clonotype: At one end, the junction sequence differs from germline, possibly due to a read error. The chain recombines TRBV7-8 with TRBJ2-7; D not resolved. CDR1 SGHVS and CDR2 FQNEAQ come from the germline V gene. This CDR3 is built from 16 residues. In DNA form, the CDR3 reads TGCGCCAGCAGCCTGTTCGGCACTGAAACGGACTACGAGCAGTACTTC. Its translation: CASSLFGTETDYEQYF. Filled out from reference TRBV7-8 and TRBJ2-7, the complete variable domain reads GAGVSQSPRYKVAKRGQDVALRCDPISGHVSLFWYQQALGQGPEFLTYFQNEAQLDKSGLPSDRFFAERPEGSVSTLKIQRTQQEDSAVYLCASSLFGTETDYEQYFGPGTRLTVT.

The chain joins TRBV7-7 to TRBJ1-1; D unresolved. From germline, CDR1 is SSHAT and CDR2 FNYEAQ (reference sequence). Trimming cost V 2 bases and J 2 bases, with 6 bases left between them. The CDR3 contains 13 residues. CDR3 sequence reads: CASSLQTNTEAFF. The CDR3 DNA follows: TGTGCCAGCAGCTTACAAACTAACACTGAAGCTTTCTTT.

Comment on this clonotype: Because the CDR3 is missing its conserved closing phenylalanine or tryptophan, this is likely a read error. The chain's CDR3 is CAWSLAGGYEQYL. In DNA form, the CDR3 reads TGTGCCTGGAGCCTTGCGGGCGGATACGAGCAGTACCTC. The chain couples TRBV30 to TRBJ2-7; D may be TRBD2 (5 bases). V lost 3 bases and J lost 4, with 13 bases in between. Germline CDR1 and CDR2: GTSNPN and SVGIG (reference sequence). The CDR3 has 13 residues.

The chain carries TRBV20-1 and TRBJ1-1; 7 bases agree with TRBD1. CDR1 DFQATT and CDR2 SNEGSKA come from the germline V gene (reference sequence). The CDR3 covers 16 residues. With 0 bases clipped from V and 0 bases from J, the junction kept 7 bases outside the gene matches. CDR3: CSARDLDREMNTEAFF. CDR3 bases: TGCAGTGCTAGAGATCTCGACAGGGAGATGAACACTGAAGCTTTCTTT.

This clonotype was counted at least ten times. The chain uses TRBV11-2 and TRBJ2-1; 10 nucleotides line up with TRBD1. J lost 10 bases, V lost 3 bases, and 6 bases had no gene match. Germline V CDR1 and CDR2: SGHAT, FQNNGV. This CDR3 has 14 residues. The CDR3: CASSFDRGPGEQFF. The CDR3 DNA sequence: TGTGCCAGCAGCTTCGACAGGGGGCCGGGGGAGCAGTTCTTC. The full variable domain, its missing parts supplied by reference TRBV11-2 and TRBJ2-1, is EAGVAQSPRYKIIEKRQSVAFWCNPISGHATLYWYQQILGQGPKLLIQFQNNGVVDDSQLPKDRFSAERLKGVDSTLKIQPAKLEDSAVYLCASSFDRGPGEQFFGPGTRLTVL.

The chain combines TRBV7-9 with TRBJ2-2; tentative D call: TRBD1 (5 bases). The V and J ends lost 1 base and 0 bases respectively, with 15 bases between them. This CDR3 region has 18 residues. The V gene's germline CDR1 is SEHNR and CDR2 FQNEAQ (reference sequence). The DNA of the CDR3 is TGTGCCAGCAGCTTAGGGCACGCAGGGTACGCGAACACCGGGGAGCTGTTTTTT. It translates to CASSLGHAGYANTGELFF.